This T cell receptor beta chain was obtained from a study of CD8 T cells in Susac syndrome. Controls were healthy donors (matched for age and sex). The CDR3 runs 12 residues. Trimming removed 4 bases from V and 10 bases from J; junction bases left unmatched: 3. From germline, CDR1 is SGHTA and CDR2 FQGTGA. Reverse transcription of about 0.5 to 1 ug RNA was carried out with random hexamers. TCRdb independently ran MiXCR on the immunoSEQ multiplex PCR reads; one entry per CDR3 protein. The sample holds about 140,000 distinct CDR3 sequences; 85% to 95% are singletons and the top ten take approximately 0.3%.

This chain uses TRBV7-3 with TRBJ2-1; 8 nucleotides line up with TRBD2. The sequencing sample was made of CD8+ T cells from PBMCs. This sequence was found in a human donor in good health. The CDR3 coding sequence is TGTGCCAGCAGCTCATCTAGCGGGGAGCAGTTCTTC. Protein: CASSSSSGEQFF.